Listed below are T cell receptor beta chains from one sample, sequenced in a study of T cells in Graves' hyperthyroidism and ophthalmopathy. TCRdb passed the multiplex PCR reads through MiXCR, listing each CDR3 protein once. Among some 620,000 distinct CDR3 sequences listed, around 15% were seen once. The sample consisted of blood. The receptor set was obtained from a woman aged 30 to 39 with Graves' hyperthyroidism. CDR3s include the opening cysteine and the closing phenylalanine or tryptophan. The order of the fields is V gene, J gene, CDR3 protein.

TRBV20-1	TRBJ2-1	CSARGRVEQFF
TRBV2	TRBJ1-1	CASSPGTGQGNTEAFF
TRBV2	TRBJ1-5	CASSEQQDQPQHF
TRBV27	TRBJ2-7	CASRPSGLAPYEQYF
TRBV7-9	TRBJ2-1	CASSLGTGINEQFF
TRBV30	TRBJ2-7	CAWSVLEFSSEQYF
TRBV2	TRBJ1-2	CASSGDIHGYTF
TRBV12-3/TRBV12-4	TRBJ1-5	CASSLYGGGSNQPQHF
TRBV7-2	TRBJ1-5	CASSQTATSNQPQHF
TRBV2	TRBJ1-1	CASSATGLAATEAFF
TRBV6-1	TRBJ2-5	CASRDSWGGDQETQYF
TRBV9	TRBJ2-2	CASSDSRDPNTGELFF
TRBV30	TRBJ1-2	CAWSVGSVSYGYTF
TRBV7-2	TRBJ2-2	CASSLALGANGELFF
TRBV7-8	TRBJ1-2	CASSPRPSNYGYTF
TRBV5-1	TRBJ1-1	CASSLRGVGTEAFF
TRBV7-8	TRBJ1-5	CASSLVAGQGNQPQHF
TRBV19	TRBJ2-1	CASSIWGQGSNEQFF
TRBV12-3/TRBV12-4	TRBJ1-1	CASSFSLRDSAFF
TRBV19	TRBJ2-7	CASSKSGELYEQYF
TRBV12-3/TRBV12-4	TRBJ2-7	CASSLGGTGVYYEQYF
TRBV30	TRBJ1-3	CAWSEGEASGNTIYF
TRBV7-9	TRBJ1-2	CASSLVPTGEDSYGYTF
TRBV6-1	TRBJ2-7	CASSLQGPTYEQYF
TRBV11-2	TRBJ2-2	CASSPRQGRITGELFF
TRBV7-2	TRBJ2-5	CASSLTYPETQYF
TRBV29-1	TRBJ1-1	CSGNTGGDTEAFF
TRBV29-1	TRBJ2-5	CSEGREETQYF
TRBV9	TRBJ1-1	CASSVTGGAGNTEAFF
TRBV27	TRBJ2-1	CASSLLGQGNEQFF
TRBV19	TRBJ1-1	CASSIGGSAFF
TRBV27	TRBJ2-3	CASSAGQGSDTQYF
TRBV30	TRBJ2-1	CAWSFPLAGVRNEQFF
TRBV28	TRBJ2-5	CASSSTGPPLLKETQYF
TRBV3-1	TRBJ2-1	CASSPKEEVQFF
TRBV3-1	TRBJ2-1	CASSQARMGEQFF
TRBV18	TRBJ1-4	CASSQSGNEKLFF
TRBV20-1	TRBJ2-7	CSASSGYEQYF
TRBV15	TRBJ2-7	CATSRGQGAQYEQYF
TRBV7-8	TRBJ2-6	CASSLNVDSGANVLTF
TRBV11-2	TRBJ1-4	CASSPDRGYNEKLFF
TRBV11-2	TRBJ2-2	CASSLNGGLAGAGELFF
TRBV7-9	TRBJ2-7	CASSPPDRGTYEQYF
TRBV30	TRBJ2-7	CAWGTASSYEQYF
TRBV7-2	TRBJ1-2	CASSFSSVAGAAYGYTF
TRBV28	TRBJ2-3	CASIVGGQSTDTQYF
TRBV3-1	TRBJ2-1	CASSLEVALSYNEQFF
TRBV20-1	TRBJ1-5	CSARDLRGSNQPQHF
TRBV7-9	TRBJ1-2	CASSPGQGNSGYTF
TRBV4-1	TRBJ1-5	CASSRYDSAFSNQPQHF